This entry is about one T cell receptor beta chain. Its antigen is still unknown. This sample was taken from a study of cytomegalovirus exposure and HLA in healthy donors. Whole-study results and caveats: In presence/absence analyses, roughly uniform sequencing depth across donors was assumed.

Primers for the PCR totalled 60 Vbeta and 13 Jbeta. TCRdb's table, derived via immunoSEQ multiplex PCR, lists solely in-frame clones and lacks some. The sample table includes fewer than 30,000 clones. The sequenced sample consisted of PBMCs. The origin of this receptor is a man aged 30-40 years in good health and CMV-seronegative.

The CDR3 DNA follows: TGTGCCAGTAGTAGTGGACTAGCGGGAACTGGGGCCAACGTCCTGACTTTC. It codes for CASSSGLAGTGANVLTF. This chain uses TRBV19 with TRBJ2-6; 12 nucleotides agree with TRBD2. J gave up 2 bases and V 4 bases, and 3 bases lay outside the gene matches. The CDR3 spans 17 residues. Germline V gives CDR1 LNHDA, CDR2 SQIVND (reference sequence).